This T cell receptor (beta chain) was identified during a study of T cells after yellow fever vaccination. Across the study: Any fraction with a low cell number was prepared using SMART-Seq v4 Ultra Low Input.

J gave up 3 bases and V 1 base, and 7 bases lay outside the gene matches. Germline values: CDR1 LGHNA, CDR2 YSLEER. The CDR3 contains 17 residues. Details on this clonotype: Its antigen is undetermined.

Study observations and caveats: Some clonotypes were seen in both the CD4 and the CD8 compartments. These made up a small share and likely arose from convergent recombination.

One entry per CDR3 protein results from TCRdb running MiXCR on the 5' RACE reads. This sample has approximately 170,000 distinct CDR3 sequences, with approximately 11% found just once. The source is a young man who received the YFV17D yellow fever vaccine. The chain carries TRBV4-3 and TRBJ1-3, with 9 bases lining up with TRBD1. The specimen was CD8+ T cells sorted from PBMCs, collected 15 days after the yellow fever booster vaccination. CDR3 loop: CASSQVGQGKVGNTIYF. CDR3 nucleotides: TGCGCCAGCAGCCAAGTTGGACAGGGGAAGGTTGGAAACACCATATATTTT.